A single sample gave rise to the 30 T cell receptor beta chains below, sequenced in a study of blood T cell repertoires in COVID-19. Libraries were prepared by immunoSEQ multiplex PCR; TCRdb keeps only in-frame clonotypes and omits some of them. The table includes 150,000 to 200,000 clones, around 83% detected once. The source material was peripheral blood. The source of these receptors is a man aged 18-30 years with acute or convalescent COVID-19.

The rearrangement links TRBV28 to TRBJ2-1; 7 bases map to TRBD1. V shed 6 bases and J 5 bases; nucleotides not matched to a gene: 7. Germline V CDR1 and CDR2: MDHEN, SYDVKM. CDR3 length equals 14 residues. CDR3 bases: TGTGCCAGCAGGTTGACAGGGCCCAACAATGAGCAGTTCTTC. Its translation is CASRLTGPNNEQFF.

The V call is TRBV3-1 (or the pseudogene TRBV3-2), the J call TRBJ2-1; no firm D call. V shed 4 bases and J shed 12 bases, with 13 bases lying between them. The length of the CDR3 is 12 residues. CDR1 is LGHDT and CDR2 is YNNKEL in the germline V gene (reference sequence). The CDR3 reads CASSLASFGQFF. CDR3 DNA sequence: TGTGCCAGCAGCCTCGCCTCGTTCGGGCAGTTCTTC.

The chain links TRBV12-5 to TRBJ2-2, with TRBD2 matching over 14 bases. The CDR3 covers 19 residues. V lost 6 bases to trimming and J lost 3 bases; unmatched junction nucleotides: 12. Germline CDR1 is LGHNT and CDR2 is FRNRAP. The CDR3 DNA reads as TGTGCTAGTGGGGGCCCACCGGGACTAGCGGGGGCCGACACCGGGGAGCTGTTTTTT. Its protein is CASGGPPGLAGADTGELFF.

This chain connects TRBV6-5 to TRBJ2-6, with D perhaps TRBD1 (5 bases). This CDR3 has 15 residues. Trimming removed 2 bases at V and 2 bases at J, with 7 bases between. Germline-derived CDR1 and CDR2 are MNHEY and SVGAGI. The CDR3, as DNA: TGTGCCAGCAGTTACATGGACACTGGGGCCAACGTCCTGACTTTC. Protein product: CASSYMDTGANVLTF.

A remark on this clone: Other DNA sequences in the sample encode the same CDR3. As DNA, the CDR3 is TGTGCCAGCAGTGACTCTAGCGGGGGCACAGATACGCAGTATTTT. Amino acid sequence: CASSDSSGGTDTQYF. The V gene is TRBV6-4, the J gene TRBJ2-3, with TRBD2 matching 8 bases. The CDR3 loop spans 15 amino acids. Germline V gives CDR1 MRHNA, CDR2 SNTAGT. Losses at the gene ends were 0 bases for V and 1 base for J; bases not matched to a gene: 0.

V is TRBV3-1 (or the pseudogene TRBV3-2) and J is TRBJ1-4; TRBD1 aligns across 9 bases. V was pared by 3 bases and J by 7 bases, with 3 bases of the junction left unmatched. The CDR3 is 14 amino acids. The germline gives CDR1 LGHDT, CDR2 YNNKEL (reference sequence). DNA of the CDR3: TGTGCCAGCAGCCAGACGGGACAGGGTGAAAAACTGTTTTTT. Protein: CASSQTGQGEKLFF.

V is TRBV5-4 and J is TRBJ1-5; D may be TRBD1 (6 bases). V lost 4 bases and J 6 bases, leaving 14 bases between the germline ends. The CDR3 is 14 residues long. The germline CDR1 and CDR2 sequences are SGHNT and YYREEE (reference sequence). Written as DNA, the CDR3 is TGTGCCAGCAGCCCCACAGGGCGTCTTCAGCCCCAGCATTTT. Protein: CASSPTGRLQPQHF.

The genes are TRBV10-2 and TRBJ2-3, with D possibly being TRBD2 (5 bases). Germline V gene lookup returns CDR1 WSHSY and CDR2 SAAADI. This CDR3 is 14 amino acids long. V shed 3 bases and J shed 2 bases, with 9 bases lying between them. CDR3 sequence reads: CASSDTSSTDTQYF. The CDR3 DNA follows: TGCGCCAGCAGTGATACTAGTTCCACAGATACGCAGTATTTT.

The V gene is TRBV12-3 or TRBV12-4, the J gene TRBJ1-5; D is ambiguous. The CDR3 loop spans 12 amino acids. V lost 3 bases and J lost 3, with 3 bases in between. The CDR3 DNA reads as TGTGCCAGCAGTTTTAACAATCAGCCCCAGCATTTT. This encodes CASSFNNQPQHF.

The rearrangement links TRBV5-8 to TRBJ1-6; 11 positions agree with TRBD1. The V and J ends lost 4 bases and 10 bases, in that order; junction bases with no gene match: 7. CDR1 and CDR2 from the germline V gene are SGHTS and YDEGEE. The CDR3 loop spans 15 amino acids. This CDR3 reads CASSGTGGLLSPLHF. The CDR3 DNA reads as TGTGCCAGCAGCGGGACAGGGGGATTATTATCACCCCTCCACTTT.

This sequence joins TRBV11-2 and TRBJ1-2, with 9 bases aligning to TRBD1. The CDR3 contains 14 residues. J was trimmed by 5 bases and V by 5 bases; bases with no gene match: 6. Germline V CDR1 and CDR2: SGHAT, FQNNGV. The CDR3 nucleotides are TGTGCCAGCAGCCAAGCCGGGACAGGGTATGGCTACACCTTC. The encoded protein is CASSQAGTGYGYTF.

The chain recombines TRBV5-8 with TRBJ1-4; TRBD1 is a possible D gene (6 bases). V lost 4 bases, J lost 7 bases, and 11 bases lay in between. The germline CDR1 and CDR2 sequences are SGHTS and YDEGEE. This CDR3 has 13 residues. This CDR3 is CASSGTGREKLFF. DNA for the CDR3: TGTGCCAGCAGCGGAACAGGGCGTGAAAAACTGTTTTTT.

V usage is TRBV18 and J usage is TRBJ2-3; 11 positions agree with TRBD2. Germline V gene data show CDR1 as KGHSH and CDR2 as LQKENI. The V gene end was trimmed by 5 bases and the J gene end by 5 bases; junction bases not matched to a gene: 9. CDR3 length equals 16 residues. The CDR3 is CASSSLAGGPIDTQYF. CDR3 nucleotide sequence: TGTGCCAGCTCATCCTTAGCGGGGGGGCCTATAGATACGCAGTATTTT.

V is TRBV6-2 or TRBV6-3 and J is TRBJ2-7; D gene ambiguous. Trimming pared 0 bases from V and 2 bases from J, leaving 5 bases between. The CDR3 spans 13 residues. The V gene's germline CDR1 is MNHEY and CDR2 SVGEGT. CDR3 coding DNA: TGTGCCAGCAGTTACTCGGGCGCCTACGAGCAGTACGTC. Its translation: CASSYSGAYEQYV.

The chain employs TRBV6-1 and TRBJ1-1; 7 bases agree with TRBD1. CDR1 MNHNS and CDR2 SASEGT come from the germline V gene. Losses at the gene ends were 6 bases for V and 0 bases for J; bases not matched to a gene: 10. The length of the CDR3 is 16 residues. The CDR3 sequence is CASRELSGGLNTEAFF. The DNA for the CDR3 is TGTGCCAGCAGGGAACTCTCAGGGGGGCTGAACACTGAAGCTTTCTTT.

The chain links TRBV14 to TRBJ2-7, with 9 positions matching TRBD1. Germline trimming cut 1 base from V and 5 bases from J; bases unmatched to any gene: 12. The CDR3 extends over 17 amino acids. Germline CDR1 and CDR2: SGHDN and FVKESK. The CDR3 DNA is TGTGCCAGCAGCCAAGGAGGGGAGACAGGGGGTTGTCACGAGCAGTACGTC. Its translation: CASSQGGETGGCHEQYV.

The J gene is TRBJ2-5, the V gene TRBV7-2; 7 bases match TRBD2. The CDR3 covers 14 residues. Trimming at V came to 1 base and at J to 3 bases, leaving 2 bases not matched to a gene. Per germline, CDR1 SGHTA and CDR2 FQGNSA. Written as DNA, the CDR3 is TGTGCCAGCAGCTTAGGACTAGCAAAAGAGACCCAGTACTTC. Protein product: CASSLGLAKETQYF.

The chain uses TRBV9 and TRBJ2-1; weak D call: TRBD2 (5 bases). Trimming cost V 0 bases and J 8 bases, with 15 bases left between them. The CDR3 runs 15 residues. Germline-derived CDR1 and CDR2 are SGDLS and YYNGEE. CDR3 protein: CASSVAVGISDEQFF. CDR3 sequence (DNA): TGTGCCAGCAGCGTAGCAGTTGGTATTAGCGATGAGCAGTTCTTC.

The chain uses TRBV7-2 and TRBJ2-5; 7 bases agree with TRBD1. The CDR3 extends over 16 amino acids. With V trimmed by 2 bases and J by 8 bases, 14 bases remained unmatched. CDR1 and CDR2 (germline): SGHTA, FQGNSA. CDR3 sequence (DNA): TGTGCCAGCAGCTTAAGTCCAGGGGGTGTCACGGGTACCCAGTACTTC. Protein: CASSLSPGGVTGTQYF.

The chain is built from TRBV6-5 and TRBJ1-6; D gene unclear. This CDR3 comprises 14 residues. The germline CDR1 and CDR2 sequences are MNHEY and SVGAGI. Trimming cost V 2 bases and J 10 bases, with 12 bases left between them. CDR3 DNA: TGTGCCAGCAGTTACAGTCGGGGAACCTCACCCCTCCACTTT. Translated, it gives CASSYSRGTSPLHF.

The chain couples TRBV28 to TRBJ2-7, with a weak D call TRBD1 (6 bases). With 5 bases removed from V and 1 base from J, the gap between germline ends came to 12 bases. Germline CDR1 and CDR2: MDHEN and SYDVKM. There are 14 residues in the CDR3. The CDR3 reads CASSPYRDSYEQYV. In nucleotides, the CDR3 is TGTGCCAGCAGTCCCTACAGGGATTCCTACGAGCAGTACGTC.

The chain has TRBV7-9 and TRBJ2-7; 7 positions agree with TRBD1. There are 12 residues in the CDR3. Germline V gene lookup returns CDR1 SEHNR and CDR2 FQNEAQ (reference sequence). Trimming removed 4 bases from V and 3 bases from J; junction bases left unmatched: 0. The CDR3 region is CASSWTGYEQYV. Written as DNA, the CDR3 is TGTGCCAGCAGCTGGACAGGCTACGAGCAGTACGTC.

V usage is TRBV6-5 and J usage is TRBJ2-3; 8 bases match TRBD1. Germline lookup yields CDR1 MNHEY and CDR2 SVGAGI. CDR3 length: 15 residues. The V gene end was trimmed by 6 bases and the J gene end by 1 base; junction bases not matched to a gene: 6. The chain's CDR3 is CASRRQGSGTDTQYF. The CDR3 bases are TGTGCCAGCAGAAGACAGGGGAGCGGCACAGATACGCAGTATTTT.

CDR3 in amino acids: CASSVSRDRGHYGYTF. The CDR3 DNA reads TGTGCCAGCAGCGTAAGCCGGGACAGGGGCCACTATGGCTACACCTTC. The J gene is TRBJ1-2, the V gene TRBV5-4, with 10 positions matching TRBD1. V was clipped by 4 bases and J by 3 bases; unmatched bases: 9. Germline CDR1 is SGHNT and CDR2 is YYREEE (reference sequence). The CDR3 runs 16 residues.

The rearrangement links TRBV6-5 to TRBJ1-2; D remains ambiguous. The germline CDR1 and CDR2 sequences are MNHEY and SVGAGI. Trimming removed 6 bases from V and 4 bases from J, with 15 bases in between. This CDR3 contains 14 residues. CDR3 sequence (DNA): TGTGCCAGCAGGGGCGGGCCCGACCCCTATGGCTACACCTTC. This translates into CASRGGPDPYGYTF.

The genes are TRBV27 and TRBJ2-1, with D maybe TRBD1 (6 bases). CDR3 length: 14 amino acids. Germline V gene sequence: CDR1 MNHEY, CDR2 SMNVEV (reference sequence). Trimming removed 2 bases at V and 7 bases at J, with 12 bases between. This chain's CDR3 is CASSLGQGFNEQFF. CDR3 in DNA: TGTGCCAGCAGTTTAGGGCAGGGGTTTAATGAGCAGTTCTTC.

This clone appeared a single time. The rearrangement links TRBV30 to TRBJ2-5; 8 bases match TRBD1. This CDR3 has 15 amino acids. J lost 2 bases, V lost 1 base, and 6 bases had no gene match. The V gene's germline CDR1 is GTSNPN and CDR2 SVGIG (reference sequence). The CDR3, as DNA: TGTGCCTGGAGTGGGACAGGGTCTTTACAAGAGACCCAGTACTTC. Translation: CAWSGTGSLQETQYF.

The chain uses TRBV6-6 and TRBJ1-3; D not resolved. Looked up from germline, CDR1 is MNHNY and CDR2 is SVGAGI (reference sequence). The CDR3 has 15 residues. V was cut by 0 bases and J by 0 bases, with 6 bases left in between. The CDR3 bases are TGTGCCAGCAGTTACTCCGCTAGCTCTGGAAACACCATATATTTT. Amino acids: CASSYSASSGNTIYF.

CDR3 sequence: CASSERDSIAETQYF. DNA for the CDR3: TGCGCCAGCAGCGAACGGGACAGCATTGCAGAGACCCAGTACTTC. The gene calls are TRBV5-1 and TRBJ2-5, with 7 bases matching TRBD1. The V gene end was trimmed by 4 bases and the J gene end by 4 bases; junction bases not matched to a gene: 10. The germline V gene encodes CDR1 SGHRS and CDR2 YFSETQ. CDR3 length equals 15 residues.

This clone was observed once. The rearrangement joins TRBV6-6 to TRBJ1-2, with 7 bases identical to TRBD1. The germline V gene has CDR1 MNHNY and CDR2 SVGAGI (reference sequence). The trim removed 7 bases at V and 4 bases at J, leaving 12 bases unmatched. This CDR3 has 15 amino acids. In DNA, the CDR3 is TGTGCCAGCATACCAAGGGACAGCCACCTCTATGGCTACACCTTC. It is translated as CASIPRDSHLYGYTF.